This T cell receptor (beta chain) is drawn from a study of identical twins. Study results and limitations: Model-predicted out-of-frame TCR alpha sharing fell below observed values in monozygotic twins. Cord blood beta clonotypes that were abundant carried fewer insertions, and memory repertoires showed no such trend. Findings depended on cross-sectional statistics rather than tracking the same donors.

Trimming removed 8 bases from V and 2 bases from J; junction bases left unmatched: 22. This CDR3 comprises 20 residues. This clonotype was seen ten or more times. Its antigen remains unknown. A universal primer site was added by template switching, and unique molecular identifiers were carried by the cDNA. TCRdb independently ran MiXCR on the 5' RACE reads; one entry per CDR3 protein. The sample yields some 900,000 distinct CDR3 sequences, 9% to 15% seen once. Another study also made use of these data, one on yellow fever vaccine responses in identical twins.

The clonotype comes from a woman aged 18-35 years in good health. The sequenced sample was PBMCs. The J gene is TRBJ1-3, the V gene TRBV12-3 or TRBV12-4; 9 bases fit TRBD1. In nucleotides, the CDR3 is TGTGCCAGCCGTCCCGGGTCCGGGACAGGGTCTTCAGTAGCTGGAAACACCATATATTTT. Translated: CASRPGSGTGSSVAGNTIYF.